Following are 20 T cell receptor beta chains from one sample sequenced in a study of shared clonotypes between healthy human individuals. Data came from immunoSEQ multiplex PCR; TCRdb stores just in-frame clones and leaves some out. The sample yields roughly 2.4 million clones, more than 90% seen once. Input material: naive CD4+ T cells sorted from blood. Subset defined: CD45RA+ positively selected. The receptors here all came from a man younger than 35 in good health.

The chain couples TRBV30 to TRBJ1-2; perhaps TRBD1 as D (5 bases). The ends were cut back, 5 bases at V and 8 bases at J, with 15 bases in the middle. This CDR3 comprises 12 residues. From germline, CDR1 is GTSNPN and CDR2 SVGIG (reference sequence). Written as DNA, the CDR3 is TGTGCCTGGGACCGGGACTCCCAGGGCTACACCTTC. Amino acid sequence: CAWDRDSQGYTF.

The chain uses TRBV28 and TRBJ2-7, with TRBD2 as a possible D gene (6 bases). Germline V gene lookup returns CDR1 MDHEN and CDR2 SYDVKM. The CDR3 consists of 13 residues. V was pared by 5 bases and J by 3 bases, with 11 bases between. CDR3 bases: TGTGCCAGCAGTATGGGCGGGGACTACGAGCAGTACTTC. Translated, it gives CASSMGGDYEQYF.

To note about this clone: Other DNA sequences in the same sample also yield this CDR3. The V gene is TRBV5-1, the J gene TRBJ1-1; D is perhaps TRBD1 (5 bases). With 2 bases removed from V and 3 bases from J, the gap between germline ends came to 8 bases. The CDR3 consists of 13 residues. The germline V gene encodes CDR1 SGHRS and CDR2 YFSETQ. CDR3 DNA: TGCGCCAGCAGCTTTACGGGGGACACTGAAGCTTTCTTT. This encodes CASSFTGDTEAFF.

There are a few counts of this clone. The chain combines TRBV28 with TRBJ1-5; D is possibly TRBD1 (5 bases). Germline CDR1 and CDR2: MDHEN and SYDVKM. The length of the CDR3 is 14 residues. The V end was cut by 6 bases, the J end by 8 bases, with 17 bases between. The CDR3 spells CASREGVSTEPQHF. The CDR3 coding sequence is TGTGCCAGCAGGGAAGGGGTAAGCACAGAGCCCCAGCATTTT.

The V gene is TRBV5-1, the J gene TRBJ1-2; D remains ambiguous. This CDR3 spans 14 amino acids. Deletions cut 3 bases from V and 0 bases from J, with 9 bases between. Germline CDR1 and CDR2: SGHRS and YFSETQ. The CDR3 coding sequence is TGCGCCAGCAGCTCGGGCGGGACTAACTATGGCTACACCTTC. Its translation: CASSSGGTNYGYTF.

This sequence joins TRBV18 and TRBJ2-2; a possible D gene is TRBD2 (5 bases). V lost 3 bases to trimming and J lost 4 bases, with 12 bases between them. The germline CDR1 and CDR2 sequences are KGHSH and LQKENI. This CDR3 has 15 amino acids. The CDR3 here is CASSPPTRSTGELFF. The DNA of the CDR3 is TGTGCCAGCTCACCCCCAACTAGAAGCACCGGGGAGCTGTTTTTT.

This chain connects TRBV7-3 to TRBJ2-2, with 7 bases identical to TRBD1. CDR1 and CDR2 (germline): SGHTA, FQGTGA. Trimming removed 5 bases from V and 4 bases from J; junction bases left unmatched: 1. The CDR3 loop spans 13 amino acids. The CDR3 region is CASSPGGTGELFF. As DNA, the CDR3 is TGTGCCAGCAGCCCAGGGGGCACCGGGGAGCTGTTTTTT.

The chain carries TRBV10-2 and TRBJ1-5; 8 bases line up with TRBD1. The length of the CDR3 is 14 residues. Germline V gene lookup returns CDR1 WSHSY and CDR2 SAAADI. V lost 7 bases to trimming and J lost 5 bases; unmatched junction nucleotides: 7. The CDR3 DNA sequence: TGCGCCAGCACCTGGACAGGGCCGGATCAGCCCCAGCATTTT. The encoded protein is CASTWTGPDQPQHF.

The chain links TRBV6-5 to TRBJ2-1, with TRBD2 identical over 7 bases. The germline V gene has CDR1 MNHEY and CDR2 SVGAGI. CDR3 size: 15 residues. V lost 6 bases and J lost 5; bases outside the gene matches: 10. The CDR3 DNA sequence: TGTGCCAGCAGCAACTTCGCACTAGCGAACAATGAGCAGTTCTTC. It codes for CASSNFALANNEQFF.

The chain uses TRBV21-1 and TRBJ1-5. TRBV21-1 is labeled a pseudogene. The length of the CDR3 is 16 residues. CDR3: CASSKNPLFSDWPQHF. DNA for the CDR3: TGTGCCAGCAGCAAAAACCCCCTCTTTTCGGATTGGCCCCAGCATTTT.

The CDR3 DNA reads TGCGCCAGCAGCTTTTGGTCGGGGGCTAGGACTGAAGCTTTCTTT. It yields the protein CASSFWSGARTEAFF. The rearrangement uses TRBV5-1 and TRBJ1-1; tentatively, D is TRBD1 (6 bases). The CDR3 has 15 residues. With 2 bases removed from V and 5 bases from J, the gap between germline ends came to 16 bases. Germline CDR1 SGHRS, CDR2 YFSETQ.

The chain couples TRBV15 to TRBJ2-2, with 10 bases identical to TRBD2. Looked up from germline, CDR1 is LNHNV and CDR2 is YYDKDF (reference sequence). V trimming: 1 base; J trimming: 6 bases; junction bases outside the gene matches: 8. The CDR3 extends over 17 amino acids. CDR3 protein: CATSRALSGRAPGELFF. DNA of the CDR3: TGTGCCACCAGCAGAGCCTTAAGCGGGAGGGCCCCCGGGGAGCTGTTTTTT.

This chain uses TRBV4-2 with TRBJ2-6; 15 nucleotides line up with TRBD2. CDR1 is LGHNA, CDR2 YNFKEQ, per germline. CDR3 length equals 19 residues. J gave up 0 bases and V 3 bases, and 3 bases lay outside the gene matches. The DNA of the CDR3 is TGTGCCAGCAGCCAGGGGACTAGCGGGGGGAGCTCTGGGGCCAACGTCCTGACTTTC. It encodes CASSQGTSGGSSGANVLTF.

This clone appeared once. The J gene is TRBJ2-1, the V gene TRBV5-8; D ambiguous. Trimming left V 1 base short and J 5 bases short, with 16 bases between. Germline assignment: CDR1 SGHTS and CDR2 YDEGEE. The length of the CDR3 is 16 residues. The CDR3 sequence: CASSLMSSVLNNEQFF. Written as DNA, the CDR3 is TGTGCCAGCAGCTTGATGAGCTCAGTCCTCAACAATGAGCAGTTCTTC.

This chain links TRBV11-2 with TRBJ2-7, with D possibly being TRBD2 (6 bases). Per the germline V gene, CDR1 is SGHAT and CDR2 is FQNNGV. This CDR3 is built from 15 residues. V dropped 1 base and J dropped 4 bases, with 14 bases sitting between them. The CDR3, as DNA: TGTGCCAGCAGCTTAGCGGGCAAGACTAGTTACGAGCAGTACTTC. Protein product: CASSLAGKTSYEQYF.

This chain joins TRBV9 and TRBJ1-2, with 8 bases identical to TRBD1. With 5 bases clipped from V and 7 bases from J, the junction kept 7 bases outside the gene matches. The CDR3 totals 13 residues. CDR1 and CDR2 from the germline V gene are SGDLS and YYNGEE. The CDR3 sequence: CASSAGGASGYTF. The CDR3 region has the DNA TGTGCCAGCAGTGCAGGGGGCGCGTCTGGCTACACCTTC.

On this clone: The junction departs from germline at one end; a sequencing error may be responsible. Other DNA sequences in the sample encode the same CDR3. V usage is TRBV25-1 and J usage is TRBJ2-2; tentative D call: TRBD2 (5 bases). Germline V lookup: CDR1 MGHDK, CDR2 SYGVNS. This CDR3 spans 12 amino acids. The chain's CDR3 is CASSERPGELFF. The CDR3 bases are TGTGCCAGCAGTGAACGGCCCGGGGAGCTATTTTTT. Variable domain in full (rest from reference TRBV25-1 and TRBJ2-2): EADIYQTPRYLVIGTGKKITLECSQTMGHDKMYWYQQDPGMELHLIHYSYGVNSTEKGDLSSESTVSRIRTEHFPLTLESARPSHTSQYLCASSERPGELFFGEGSRLTVL.

A single count supports this clone. The chain employs TRBV4-1 and TRBJ1-2, with 8 positions matching TRBD1. Germline values: CDR1 MGHRA, CDR2 YSYEKL. The CDR3 consists of 14 residues. After removal of 4 bases from V and 8 bases from J, the junction contained 9 bases not matched to a gene. The CDR3 nucleotides read TGCGCCAGCAGCCGCCAGACAGGGGCTTCCGGCTACACCTTC. Protein: CASSRQTGASGYTF.

The rearrangement joins TRBV4-2 to TRBJ1-2; a weak D match, TRBD1 (5 bases). V lost 1 base and J 0 bases, leaving 9 bases between the germline ends. The CDR3 is made up of 15 amino acids. Per germline, CDR1 LGHNA and CDR2 YNFKEQ. CDR3 amino acids: CASSQVGGANYGYTF. The CDR3 region has the DNA TGTGCCAGCAGCCAAGTGGGGGGAGCTAACTATGGCTACACCTTC.

V is TRBV4-2 and J is TRBJ2-1; D is unclear. Trimming took off 2 bases at V and 0 bases at J, with 11 bases between the two ends. Germline CDR1 is LGHNA and CDR2 is YNFKEQ. CDR3 size: 16 residues. Here the CDR3 reads CASSQNLPISYNEQFF. In DNA, the CDR3 is TGTGCCAGCAGCCAAAACTTGCCGATCTCCTACAATGAGCAGTTCTTC.